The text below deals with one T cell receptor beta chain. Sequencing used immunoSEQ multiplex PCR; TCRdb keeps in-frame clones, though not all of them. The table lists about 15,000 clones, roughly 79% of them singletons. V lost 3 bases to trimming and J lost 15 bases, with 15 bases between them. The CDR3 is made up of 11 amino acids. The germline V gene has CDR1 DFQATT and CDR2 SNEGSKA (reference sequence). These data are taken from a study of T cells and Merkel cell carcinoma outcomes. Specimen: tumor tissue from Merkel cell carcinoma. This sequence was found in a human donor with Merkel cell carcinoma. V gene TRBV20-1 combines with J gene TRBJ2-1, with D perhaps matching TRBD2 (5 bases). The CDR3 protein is CSARGNNEGFF. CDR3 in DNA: TGCAGTGCTAGGGGTAACAATGAGGGGTTCTTC.